The 20 T cell receptor beta chains listed next were all sequenced from one sample in a study of cytotoxic CD8 clonotypes in ibrutinib-treated CLL. Repertoires were generated with immunoSEQ multiplex PCR, while TCRdb's copy carries only in-frame clones and drops some. Of roughly 130,000 clones listed, about 91% are singletons. The sample in question was PBMCs, obtained after 12 months of ibrutinib treatment. These receptors originate from a human donor with chronic lymphocytic leukemia.

Sample share makes this clone medium-sized. The rearrangement joins TRBV30 to TRBJ2-5, with D possibly TRBD2 on 6 matching bases. The CDR3 sequence is 12 residues long. From germline, CDR1 is GTSNPN and CDR2 SVGIG (reference sequence). The V end lost 5 bases, the J end lost 5 bases, and 12 bases lay between the germline ends. For the CDR3, the DNA is TGTGCCTGGCAAGGCGGGAATGAGACCCAGTACTTC. Translation: CAWQGGNETQYF.

The rearrangement links TRBV10-3 to TRBJ1-4, with D hard to call. CDR1 is ENHRY, CDR2 SYGVKD, per germline. Deletions cut 0 bases from V and 3 bases from J, with 8 bases between. The CDR3 length is 15 residues. CDR3 sequence: CAISESAASNEKLFF. The DNA for the CDR3 is TGTGCCATCAGTGAGTCGGCAGCCTCTAATGAAAAACTGTTTTTT.

The chain employs TRBV18 and TRBJ2-3, with D unclear. Germline V gene data show CDR1 as KGHSH and CDR2 as LQKENI. The CDR3 totals 15 residues. V was clipped by 3 bases and J by 6 bases, with 16 bases between them. DNA for the CDR3: TGTGCCAGCTCACCGCCAGCAAACAGAATGGATACGCAGTATTTT. This sequence encodes CASSPPANRMDTQYF.

V gene TRBV7-3 combines with J gene TRBJ2-7; tentative D call: TRBD2 (5 bases). The CDR3 length is 14 residues. Trimming took off 5 bases at V and 5 bases at J, with 16 bases between the two ends. Per germline, CDR1 SGHTA and CDR2 FQGTGA. CDR3 sequence (DNA): TGTGCCAGCAGCCAACAACCCCTCGGGGACGAGCAGTACTTC. It yields the protein CASSQQPLGDEQYF.

V gene TRBV6-5 combines with J gene TRBJ1-5; 7 bases fit TRBD1. Germline assignment: CDR1 MNHEY and CDR2 SVGAGI. The CDR3 sequence is 14 residues long. V lost 6 bases to trimming and J lost 7 bases; unmatched junction nucleotides: 9. The CDR3 region is CASRKGGAEQPQHF. CDR3 DNA sequence: TGTGCCAGCAGGAAAGGGGGCGCGGAGCAGCCCCAGCATTTT.

The rearrangement joins TRBV5-1 to TRBJ2-5; D perhaps matches TRBD2 (6 bases). This CDR3 is built from 14 residues. Germline CDR1 SGHRS, CDR2 YFSETQ. Trimming shortened V by 4 bases and J by 4 bases, and 14 bases separated the two germline ends. CDR3 loop: CASSLGGTTETQYF. CDR3 nucleotide sequence: TGCGCCAGCAGCCTGGGGGGAACGACAGAGACCCAGTACTTC.

The chain combines TRBV9 with TRBJ2-1, with D perhaps TRBD1 (7 bases). Germline CDR1 is SGDLS and CDR2 is YYNGEE. This CDR3 has 15 residues. Trimming took 3 bases from V and 6 from J, leaving 16 bases between them. The CDR3 loop is CASSGQGLQGNEQFF. DNA for the CDR3: TGTGCCAGCAGCGGACAGGGACTCCAAGGCAATGAGCAGTTCTTC.

This clone was seen a single time. The rearrangement uses TRBV7-2 and TRBJ1-1, with 7 bases aligning to TRBD1. The CDR3 runs to 16 residues. Germline loops: CDR1 SGHTA, CDR2 FQGNSA. V gave up 5 bases and J gave up 0 bases; unmatched junction bases: 9. CDR3 protein: CASSPGRGNMNTEAFF. CDR3 bases: TGTGCCAGCAGCCCAGGCAGGGGGAACATGAACACTGAAGCTTTCTTT.

V usage is TRBV6-5 and J usage is TRBJ1-5, with D perhaps TRBD1 (6 bases). There are 13 residues in the CDR3. The V end was cut by 6 bases, the J end by 2 bases, with 8 bases between. Germline V gene data show CDR1 as MNHEY and CDR2 as SVGAGI. The CDR3 protein is CASSRQGNQPQHF. The CDR3 DNA is TGTGCCAGCAGCCGACAGGGCAATCAGCCCCAGCATTTT.

The genes are TRBV5-1 and TRBJ1-5, with D possibly matching TRBD1 (5 bases). The CDR3 sequence is 14 residues long. CDR1 SGHRS and CDR2 YFSETQ come from the germline V gene. Trimming removed 3 bases at V and 2 bases at J, with 9 bases between. The CDR3 DNA follows: TGCGCCAGCAGCTCGATGGGGGGCAATCAGCCCCAGCATTTT. Residues: CASSSMGGNQPQHF.

V usage is TRBV4-2 and J usage is TRBJ2-7, with 7 bases fitting TRBD2. V shed 4 bases, J shed 6 bases, and the junction held 9 bases outside the gene matches. Germline CDR1 is LGHNA and CDR2 is YNFKEQ. This CDR3 is 14 amino acids long. The CDR3 is CASSPPGLEREQYF. The CDR3 region has the DNA TGTGCCAGCAGCCCTCCTGGACTAGAACGCGAGCAGTACTTC.

V and J are TRBV18 and TRBJ2-2, with 7 bases matching TRBD1. J was trimmed by 5 bases and V by 4 bases; bases with no gene match: 13. The CDR3 sequence is 17 residues long. The germline V gene has CDR1 KGHSH and CDR2 LQKENI. DNA of the CDR3: TGTGCCAGCTCACACACCGGATACAGGGGAAGGACCGGGGAGCTGTTTTTT. As protein: CASSHTGYRGRTGELFF. The full variable domain, in which reference TRBV18 and TRBJ2-2 provide the parts outside the CDR3, is NAGVMQNPRHLVRRRGQEARLRCSPMKGHSHVYWYRQLPEEGLKFMVYLQKENIIDESGMPKERFSAEFPKEGPSILRIQQVVRGDSAAYFCASSHTGYRGRTGELFFGEGSRLTVL.

V gene TRBV2 combines with J gene TRBJ2-2; 8 positions agree with TRBD1. CDR1 SNHLY and CDR2 FYNNEI come from the germline V gene. V was clipped by 8 bases and J by 6 bases; unmatched bases: 5. CDR3 length equals 13 residues. The CDR3 here is CASQDRASGELFF. The CDR3 nucleotides are TGTGCCAGCCAGGACAGGGCTTCCGGGGAGCTGTTTTTT.

This chain uses TRBV7-9 with TRBJ2-7, with 7 nucleotides matching TRBD2. This CDR3 region has 18 residues. Germline values: CDR1 SEHNR, CDR2 FQNEAQ (reference sequence). After removal of 5 bases from V and 0 bases from J, the junction contained 16 bases not matched to a gene. The CDR3 protein is CASSPYGFSLAVSYEQYF. The CDR3 DNA sequence: TGTGCCAGCAGCCCCTATGGGTTTTCCCTAGCGGTCTCCTACGAGCAGTACTTC.

This clone has only one observation. V is TRBV21-1 and J is TRBJ2-7; the D call TRBD1 from the table was never checked on the DNA. TRBV21-1 is flagged as a pseudogene. The CDR3 contains 18 residues. CDR3 amino acids: CASSRDAHRGLKSYEQYF. The CDR3 bases are TGTGCCAGCAGCCGCGATGCCCACAGGGGCCTTAAATCCTACGAGCAGTACTTC.

The rearrangement joins TRBV28 to TRBJ1-1; D is ambiguous. V lost 8 bases and J 0 bases, leaving 4 bases between the germline ends. The CDR3 length is 11 residues. Germline CDR1 and CDR2: MDHEN and SYDVKM. The CDR3 region is CASALNTEAFF. CDR3 sequence (DNA): TGTGCCAGCGCTTTGAACACTGAAGCTTTCTTT.

The genes are TRBV2 and TRBJ1-1; a weak D match, TRBD1 (6 bases). Germline CDR1 is SNHLY and CDR2 is FYNNEI. This CDR3 is 13 amino acids long. V lost 4 bases to trimming and J lost 3 bases, with 9 bases between them. The CDR3 here is CASSVQGDTEAFF. The CDR3 region has the DNA TGTGCCAGCAGTGTACAGGGCGACACTGAAGCTTTCTTT.

This chain joins TRBV25-1 and TRBJ1-5, with D hard to call. Looked up from germline, CDR1 is MGHDK and CDR2 is SYGVNS. Deletions cut 4 bases from V and 4 bases from J, with 20 bases between. The CDR3 is 17 amino acids. CDR3 amino acids: CASSAAEPGAGNQPQHF. The CDR3 bases are TGTGCCAGCAGTGCAGCCGAACCGGGAGCCGGGAATCAGCCCCAGCATTTT.

The J gene is TRBJ2-3, the V gene TRBV7-9; D may be TRBD1 (6 bases). The V end was cut by 1 base, the J end by 5 bases, with 7 bases between. CDR1 and CDR2 from the germline V gene are SEHNR and FQNEAQ (reference sequence). The CDR3 sequence is 13 residues long. The DNA for the CDR3 is TGTGCCAGCAGCTTAGGGGGGCAAGATACGCAGTATTTT. Its protein product is CASSLGGQDTQYF.

The V call is TRBV6-5, the J call TRBJ2-7, with 9 positions matching TRBD2. The V and J ends lost 0 bases and 5 bases, in that order; junction bases with no gene match: 8. The CDR3 loop spans 16 amino acids. Germline-derived CDR1 and CDR2 are MNHEY and SVGAGI. CDR3 protein: CASSYSSSGRRHEQYF. In DNA form, the CDR3 reads TGTGCCAGCAGTTACTCGAGTAGCGGGAGACGTCACGAGCAGTACTTC.